The 20 T cell receptor beta chains below come from one sample, sequenced in a study of a mutant IDH1 vaccine in newly diagnosed glioma. Antigen specificity for these receptors is unknown. Method: immunoSEQ multiplex PCR; TCRdb's copy keeps in-frame clones and lacks some. The sample lists about 40,000 clones, 91% occurring once. The sample's time point: week 5, during vaccination. With topical imiquimod, each dose of the vaccine consisted of 300 ug of mutant IDH1 20-mer peptide. Sequenced material: PBMCs, taken from a glioma patient whose treatment included an IDH1 peptide vaccine. The receptor set was obtained from a man over 45 with glioma.

The chain combines TRBV29-1 with TRBJ1-1, with D tentatively TRBD1 (6 bases). The CDR3 totals 12 residues. Trimming took off 6 bases at V and 6 bases at J, with 14 bases between the two ends. Germline CDR1 is SQVTM and CDR2 is ANQGSEA. Here the CDR3 DNA reads TGCAGCGTGGTACCGGGACAATCTGAAGCTTTCTTT. Residues: CSVVPGQSEAFF.

The table lists this clone with a few counts. The chain carries TRBV7-9 and TRBJ2-2; D uncertain. CDR3 size: 14 residues. CDR1 and CDR2 (germline): SEHNR, FQNEAQ (reference sequence). Trimming left V 6 bases short and J 5 bases short, with 13 bases between. This CDR3 reads CASRGRDRTGELFF. CDR3 coding DNA: TGTGCCAGCAGAGGACGCGATCGGACCGGGGAGCTGTTTTTT. The whole variable domain, filled in from reference TRBV7-9 and TRBJ2-2, reads DTGVSQNPRHKITKRGQNVTFRCDPISEHNRLYWYRQTLGQGPEFLTYFQNEAQLEKSRLLSDRFSAERPKGSFSTLEIQRTEQGDSAMYLCASRGRDRTGELFFGEGSRLTVL.

This clone was recorded only once. The CDR3 loop is CSVTSGEETQYF. The CDR3 nucleotides are TGCAGCGTGACTAGCGGGGAGGAGACCCAGTACTTC. This chain connects TRBV29-1 to TRBJ2-5, with TRBD2 matching 11 bases. J lost 5 bases, V lost 6 bases, and 2 bases had no gene match. The germline CDR1 and CDR2 sequences are SQVTM and ANQGSEA. The CDR3 totals 12 residues.

The chain combines TRBV4-2 with TRBJ2-7; 8 positions agree with TRBD1. V dropped 6 bases and J dropped 7; count of bases not matched to a gene: 8. The CDR3 consists of 13 residues. The germline CDR1 and CDR2 sequences are LGHNA and YNFKEQ. The CDR3 here is CASSDRGLGEQYF. The CDR3, as DNA: TGTGCCAGCAGTGACAGGGGCCTAGGTGAGCAGTACTTC.

This sequence joins TRBV7-3 and TRBJ2-1; TRBD1 is a possible D gene (6 bases). The CDR3 extends over 19 amino acids. Germline CDR1 and CDR2: SGHTA and FQGTGA. The V and J ends lost 5 bases and 1 base respectively, with 24 bases between them. The CDR3 DNA reads as TGTGCCAGCAGCCTCCGGTCGCAGGGGTGGCGCGCATCCTACAATGAGCAGTTCTTC. Translated: CASSLRSQGWRASYNEQFF.

V is TRBV7-9 and J is TRBJ2-7; D is uncertain. Germline CDR1 SEHNR, CDR2 FQNEAQ (reference sequence). The CDR3 has 12 amino acids. Between the trimmed V and J ends, which lost 0 bases and 6 bases, there was a span of 6 bases. The CDR3 is CASSLAGLEQYF. CDR3 bases: TGTGCCAGCAGCTTAGCAGGGCTCGAGCAGTACTTC. Complete variable domain (other parts from reference TRBV7-9 and TRBJ2-7): DTGVSQNPRHKITKRGQNVTFRCDPISEHNRLYWYRQTLGQGPEFLTYFQNEAQLEKSRLLSDRFSAERPKGSFSTLEIQRTEQGDSAMYLCASSLAGLEQYFGPGTRLTVT.

This CDR3 reads CASSSLLGGTEAFF. The CDR3 DNA sequence: TGTGCCAGCAGTTCCCTCCTAGGGGGAACTGAAGCTTTCTTT. V is TRBV27 and J is TRBJ1-1; D may be TRBD1 (6 bases). V lost 4 bases and J 5 bases, leaving 14 bases between the germline ends. The CDR3 has 14 amino acids. The germline CDR1 and CDR2 sequences are MNHEY and SMNVEV (reference sequence).

This chain joins TRBV19 and TRBJ2-3; 11 bases map to TRBD2. Germline lookup yields CDR1 LNHDA and CDR2 SQIVND (reference sequence). J gave up 3 bases and V 11 bases, and 4 bases lay outside the gene matches. This CDR3 has 13 residues. CDR3 sequence reads: CAARTSGTDTQYF. The CDR3 DNA is TGTGCCGCACGGACTAGCGGGACAGATACGCAGTATTTT.

This clone was seen only once. The chain recombines TRBV15 with TRBJ1-1; D gene ambiguous. From germline, CDR1 is LNHNV and CDR2 YYDKDF (reference sequence). CDR3 length: 16 residues. V lost 0 bases, J lost 1 base, and 12 bases lay in between. The CDR3 coding sequence is TGTGCCACCAGCAGAGATTTGGCAGGTTCGAACACTGAAGCTTTCTTT. This codes for CATSRDLAGSNTEAFF.

The genes are TRBV6-5 and TRBJ1-1; 7 nucleotides agree with TRBD1. V was clipped by 6 bases and J by 6 bases; unmatched bases: 10. Germline V CDR1 and CDR2: MNHEY, SVGAGI. CDR3 length equals 14 residues. Here the CDR3 DNA reads TGTGCCAGCAGACGGCAAGGGGGCGCGTCTGAAGCTTTCTTT. As protein: CASRRQGGASEAFF.

The J gene is TRBJ1-5, the V gene TRBV4-1; D is undetermined. Trimming pared 4 bases from V and 3 bases from J, leaving 13 bases between. Germline loops: CDR1 MGHRA, CDR2 YSYEKL. The CDR3 sequence is 15 residues long. The DNA of the CDR3 is TGCGCCAGCAGCCCTGGGTTCGGGGACAATCAGCCCCAGCATTTT. Its translation is CASSPGFGDNQPQHF.

The chain couples TRBV18 to TRBJ1-4; a weak D match, TRBD1 (5 bases). Germline V gene sequence: CDR1 KGHSH, CDR2 LQKENI. This CDR3 has 15 amino acids. Trimming took 3 bases from V and 3 from J, leaving 11 bases between them. The CDR3 region is CASSPGAGANEKLFF. CDR3 DNA sequence: TGTGCCAGCTCACCCGGGGCTGGCGCTAATGAAAAACTGTTTTTT.

V is TRBV6-1 and J is TRBJ2-7; D remains unclear. This CDR3 spans 14 amino acids. V was pared by 2 bases and J by 7 bases, with 15 bases between. Germline V lookup: CDR1 MNHNS, CDR2 SASEGT. The CDR3 bases are TGTGCCAGCAGTGAATCTGGGCGCCTACGAGAGCAGTACTTC. Protein sequence: CASSESGRLREQYF.

This chain uses TRBV6-5 with TRBJ1-2; TRBD1 might be the D (6 bases). The CDR3 sequence is 16 residues long. The germline gives CDR1 MNHEY, CDR2 SVGAGI. V was trimmed by 2 bases and J by 0 bases, leaving 13 bases between them. CDR3 DNA: TGTGCCAGCAGTTACGGTTTAGGGACAACTAACTATGGCTACACCTTC. It codes for CASSYGLGTTNYGYTF.

The chain is built from TRBV27 and TRBJ2-7, with unresolved D. Germline V gene lookup returns CDR1 MNHEY and CDR2 SMNVEV (reference sequence). The CDR3 contains 14 residues. The V gene lost 3 bases and the J gene lost 2 bases, with 11 bases spanning the gap. The CDR3 loop is CASSLGFPTYEQYF. CDR3 nucleotides: TGTGCCAGCAGTTTGGGGTTTCCCACCTACGAGCAGTACTTC.

This sequence joins TRBV7-2 and TRBJ2-1; D is tentatively TRBD1 or TRBD2 (5 bases each). The V end was cut by 1 base, the J end by 9 bases, with 22 bases between. CDR1 is SGHTA and CDR2 is FQGNSA in the germline V gene. CDR3 length: 17 residues. The CDR3 nucleotides read TGTGCCAGCAGCTTAGAAGATTTCTGGGCAGGGAGAGGTGAGCAGTTCTTC. This sequence encodes CASSLEDFWAGRGEQFF.

V gene TRBV29-1 combines with J gene TRBJ2-7; TRBD1 matches at 7 bases. V dropped 8 bases and J dropped 3; count of bases not matched to a gene: 13. Germline V gene sequence: CDR1 SQVTM, CDR2 ANQGSEA. The CDR3 extends over 14 amino acids. Here the CDR3 DNA reads TGCAGCATTCTCCCCCGGACAGGAGACTACGAGCAGTACTTC. Encoded protein: CSILPRTGDYEQYF.

Comments on this clone: Distinct nucleotide sequences in the sample also encode this CDR3. The rearrangement joins TRBV6-1 to TRBJ2-7, with 9 positions matching TRBD1. Trimming at V came to 3 bases and at J to 2 bases, leaving 2 bases not matched to a gene. Germline V CDR1 and CDR2: MNHNS, SASEGT. CDR3 length equals 14 residues. CDR3 coding DNA: TGTGCCAGCAGTGATACAGGGGGCCCCTACGAGCAGTACTTC. Its protein is CASSDTGGPYEQYF.

The J gene is TRBJ1-1, the V gene TRBV28; D unclear. Trimming stripped 8 bases from V and 0 bases from J, with 10 bases between. Germline V CDR1 and CDR2: MDHEN, SYDVKM. There are 13 residues in the CDR3. CDR3 sequence reads: CASHPVLNTEAFF. CDR3 bases: TGTGCCAGCCACCCCGTGTTGAACACTGAAGCTTTCTTT.

The V and J genes are TRBV27 and TRBJ2-1, with D uncertain. V lost 1 base to trimming and J lost 9 bases, with 10 bases between them. The germline V gene has CDR1 MNHEY and CDR2 SMNVEV (reference sequence). The CDR3 loop spans 13 amino acids. Here the CDR3 DNA reads TGTGCCAGCAGTTTATACCCTCGCGGTGAGCAGTTCTTC. It yields the protein CASSLYPRGEQFF.